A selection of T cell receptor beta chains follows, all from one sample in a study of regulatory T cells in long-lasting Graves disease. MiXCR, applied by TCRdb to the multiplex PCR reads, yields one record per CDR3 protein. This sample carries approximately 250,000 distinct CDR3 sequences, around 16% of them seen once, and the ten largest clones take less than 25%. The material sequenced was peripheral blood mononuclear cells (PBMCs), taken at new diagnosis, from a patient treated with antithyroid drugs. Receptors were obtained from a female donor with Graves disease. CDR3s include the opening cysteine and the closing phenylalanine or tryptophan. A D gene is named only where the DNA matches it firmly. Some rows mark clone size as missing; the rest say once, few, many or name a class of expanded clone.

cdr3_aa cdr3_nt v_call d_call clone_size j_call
CASRALGTENEKLFF TGTGCCAGTAGAGCCCTCGGGACGGAGAATGAAAAACTGTTTTTT TRBV19 NA many TRBJ1-4
CASTPARGRGGYTF TGTGCCAGCACCCCGGCCAGGGGGCGAGGGGGCTACACCTTC TRBV6-1 TRBD1 many TRBJ1-2
CASNNRGSNEKLFF TGTGCCAGCAATAACCGGGGGTCTAATGAAAAACTGTTTTTT TRBV28 NA once TRBJ1-4
CASSQEPVEQYF TGTGCCAGCAGCCAAGAACCGGTCGAGCAGTACTTC TRBV14 NA many TRBJ2-7
CASSKHSERTSTDTQYF TGTGCCAGCAGCAAACATTCGGAGCGGACAAGCACAGATACGCAGTATTTT TRBV4-2 NA NA TRBJ2-3
CATSDLGRGSSYNEQFF TGTGCCACCAGTGACCTAGGACGGGGGAGCTCCTACAATGAGCAGTTCTTC TRBV24-1 NA many TRBJ2-1
CAISEPGIRPQHF TGTGCCATCAGTGAGCCGGGTATCAGGCCCCAGCATTTT TRBV10-3 NA many TRBJ1-5
CASRDRGAYGYTF TGTGCCAGTAGGGACAGGGGTGCCTATGGCTACACCTTC TRBV19 TRBD1 NA TRBJ1-2
CASRRAATDTQYF TGTGCCAGCAGGAGGGCGGCCACAGATACGCAGTATTTT TRBV2 NA many TRBJ2-3
CASSLAAGWAYEQYF TGTGCCAGCAGCTTAGCCGCGGGATGGGCCTACGAGCAGTACTTC TRBV7-2 NA many TRBJ2-7
CASSPDAAGDNEQFF TGTGCCAGCAGCCCCGACGCAGCGGGGGACAATGAGCAGTTCTTC TRBV7-3 TRBD2 NA TRBJ2-1
CASSFSGLNVETQYF TGTGCCAGCAGCTTCTCGGGACTCAACGTGGAGACCCAGTACTTC TRBV7-9 NA NA TRBJ2-5
CASSQDFRTSSYEQYF TGCGCCAGCAGCCAAGACTTTCGGACTAGCTCCTACGAGCAGTACTTC TRBV4-1 TRBD2 few TRBJ2-7
CATSDLLGLDEQFF TGTGCCACCAGTGATTTGCTGGGTCTAGATGAGCAGTTCTTC TRBV24-1 NA NA TRBJ2-1
CAWSLYPGELFF TGTGCCTGGAGTCTTTACCCCGGGGAGCTGTTTTTT TRBV30 NA many TRBJ2-2
CASNPDRGETQYF TGTGCCAGCAATCCTGACAGGGGCGAGACCCAGTACTTC TRBV2 TRBD1 many TRBJ2-5
CASSITPSSYEQYF TGTGCCAGTAGTATAACCCCGAGCTCCTACGAGCAGTACTTC TRBV19 NA few TRBJ2-7
CASSYGMFEAFF TGTGCCAGCAGTTACGGGATGTTTGAAGCTTTCTTT TRBV6-5 NA NA TRBJ1-1
CASSSGSYNEQFF TGTGCCAGCAGTAGCGGGAGTTACAATGAGCAGTTCTTC TRBV6-1 TRBD2 few TRBJ2-1
CASSTPLQGLPYEQYF TGTGCCAGCAGCACGCCCCTCCAAGGACTGCCCTACGAGCAGTACTTC TRBV28 NA many TRBJ2-7
CATSSEVLRGLNTEAFF TGTGCCACCAGCAGCGAGGTCCTCAGGGGTTTGAACACTGAAGCTTTCTTT TRBV15 NA many TRBJ1-1
CASSLARSRGQFF TGTGCCAGCAGCTTAGCCCGGTCTCGCGGGCAGTTCTTC TRBV7-8 NA many TRBJ2-1
CASSAPRDTKGEQYF TGTGCCAGCAGCGCCCCCCGGGACACCAAGGGAGAGCAGTACTTC TRBV3-1 NA many TRBJ2-7
CASSVGQGAVYEQFF TGTGCCAGCAGCGTGGGACAGGGGGCGGTCTATGAGCAGTTCTTC TRBV9 TRBD1 many TRBJ2-1
CASSFGQDEKLFF TGTGCCAGCAGCTTTGGACAGGATGAAAAACTGTTTTTT TRBV5-4 TRBD1 NA TRBJ1-4
CASSYWDRQETQYF TGTGCCAGCAGTTACTGGGACAGACAAGAGACCCAGTACTTC TRBV6-5 TRBD1 many TRBJ2-5
CATSRPGPSTDEQFF TGTGCCACCAGCAGACCCGGGCCAAGCACGGATGAGCAGTTCTTC TRBV15 NA many TRBJ2-1
CASSLQAGVKNIQYF TGTGCCAGCAGCTTACAAGCGGGAGTCAAAAACATTCAGTACTTC TRBV7-2 TRBD2 many TRBJ2-4
CASSQGWTGHYTF TGTGCCAGCAGCCAGGGTTGGACAGGGCACTACACCTTC TRBV3-1 TRBD1 many TRBJ1-2
CASSRLAGVEEQYF TGTGCCAGCAGCCGACTAGCGGGAGTTGAGGAGCAGTACTTC TRBV11-2 TRBD2 NA TRBJ2-7
CASSKTGDDYGYTF TGTGCCAGCTCTAAAACAGGGGACGACTATGGCTACACCTTC TRBV18 TRBD1 many TRBJ1-2
CASSPRTGGPEKLFF TGTGCCAGCAGTCCGCGGACAGGGGGGCCTGAAAAACTGTTTTTT TRBV12-3/TRBV12-4 TRBD1 many TRBJ1-4
CSAQQGAGETQYF TGCAGCGCCCAACAGGGGGCTGGAGAGACCCAGTACTTC TRBV29-1 TRBD1 many TRBJ2-5
CASSLRQGQETQYF TGTGCCAGCAGCTTAAGACAGGGACAAGAGACCCAGTACTTC TRBV13 TRBD1 many TRBJ2-5
CASSSGAGFLVPDTQYF TGTGCCAGCAGCTCAGGGGCAGGCTTTTTAGTTCCAGATACGCAGTATTTT TRBV12-3/TRBV12-4 NA NA TRBJ2-3
CASSPRTGETQYF TGTGCCAGCTCACCCAGGACTGGCGAGACCCAGTACTTC TRBV18 NA many TRBJ2-5
CSARPRTLNTGELFF TGCAGTGCTAGACCTAGGACACTTAACACCGGGGAGCTGTTTTTT TRBV20-1 NA NA TRBJ2-2
CSARGTGGLDEKLFF TGCAGTGCTAGAGGAACAGGGGGGTTGGATGAAAAACTGTTTTTT TRBV20-1 TRBD1 many TRBJ1-4
CASSPGPGQETQYF TGTGCCAGCAGCCCAGGGCCCGGCCAAGAGACCCAGTACTTC TRBV6-2/TRBV6-3 NA many TRBJ2-5
CSGTLDRGTEAFF TGCAGCGGTACTCTGGACAGGGGGACTGAAGCTTTCTTT TRBV29-1 TRBD1 NA TRBJ1-1
CASSFGGMDTEAFF TGTGCCAGCAGTTTCGGGGGGATGGACACTGAAGCTTTCTTT TRBV12-3/TRBV12-4 NA NA TRBJ1-1
CASSHSDRGVRQPQHF TGTGCCAGCAGCCATTCTGACAGGGGAGTTCGGCAGCCCCAGCATTTT TRBV3-1 TRBD1 many TRBJ1-5
CASSPGDFFYGYTF TGCGCCAGCAGTCCAGGGGATTTTTTCTATGGCTACACCTTC TRBV4-1 NA many TRBJ1-2
CASSPRRRERTDTQYF TGTGCCAGCTCACCACGGAGGCGGGAGAGGACAGATACGCAGTATTTT TRBV18 TRBD2 many TRBJ2-3
CASSLVAKGRVFTDTQYF TGTGCCAGCAGCTTAGTCGCGAAGGGACGGGTCTTCACAGATACGCAGTATTTT TRBV7-9 NA many TRBJ2-3
CASSLALRDTDTQYF TGTGCCAGCAGTTTAGCGCTGCGGGATACAGATACGCAGTATTTT TRBV12-3/TRBV12-4 NA many TRBJ2-3
CSARTVGNSLGETQYF TGCAGTGCTAGAACAGTGGGAAACTCCCTAGGAGAGACCCAGTACTTC TRBV20-1 NA many TRBJ2-5